This entry features one TCR beta chain sequence. Its antigen is unidentified. These data come from a study of cytomegalovirus exposure and HLA in healthy donors. Points from the study as a whole: Roughly uniform depth of sequencing across donors was assumed in presence/absence analyses. Researchers reported that three CMV-associated chains were confirmed in vitro as CMV antigen-specific.

A multiplex PCR was run with 60 Vbeta primers and 13 Jbeta primers. Study processing details: It was a later analysis that counted about 80 million unique TCR beta chains, of which 9.5 million to 14 million were shared. Here immunoSEQ multiplex PCR was the method, and the copy in TCRdb shows in-frame clones only, minus some. V and J calls and clone size are copied from that table; D and trimming were computed from the DNA. The data show 150,000 to 200,000 clones, with more than 85% seen just once and over 0.2% held by the top ten. V lost 5 bases to trimming and J lost 5 bases; unmatched junction nucleotides: 2. The CDR3 contains 14 residues. Per the germline V gene, CDR1 is SGHTA and CDR2 is FQGTGA. When sampled, the donors appeared nominally healthy, though they likely had unrecorded immune exposures.

The clonotype comes from a girl under two years old in good health and CMV-seronegative. The sample consisted of PBMCs. The V call is TRBV7-3, the J call TRBJ2-1, with 11 bases lining up with TRBD2. CDR3 bases: TGTGCCAGCAGCGGGACTAGCGGCAACAATGAGCAGTTCTTC. It yields the protein CASSGTSGNNEQFF. Full variable domain (rest looked up from reference TRBV7-3 and TRBJ2-1): GAGVSQTPSNKVTEKGKYVELRCDPISGHTALYWYRQSLGQGPEFLIYFQGTGAADDSGLPNDRFFAVRPEGSVSTLKIQRTERGDSAVYLCASSGTSGNNEQFFGPGTRLTVL.